The clone carrying this T cell receptor beta chain was seen just once. Sequenced by immunoSEQ multiplex PCR; TCRdb stores in-frame clones only, minus some. Of about 1,900,000 clones detected, about 94% appear once; the ten largest clones hold less than 1.5%. The sample is drawn from a study of shared clonotypes between healthy human individuals. Selected positively for CCR7 and CD45RO-negative, naive CD8 cells excluded terminally differentiated effector memory CD45RA+ cells. The CDR3 contains 16 residues. Trimming took off 3 bases at V and 3 bases at J, with 17 bases between the two ends. Germline lookup yields CDR1 SGHTA and CDR2 FQGNSA.

The TCR was taken from a man aged 18 to 30 in good health. Sequencing used naive CD8+ T cells sorted from blood. The rearrangement uses TRBV7-2 and TRBJ1-1; a weak D match, TRBD1 (5 bases). The CDR3 loop reads CASSFVRVVPDTEAFF. The CDR3 DNA reads as TGTGCCAGCAGCTTTGTCAGGGTGGTACCGGACACTGAAGCTTTCTTT.